Listed below are T cell receptor beta chains from one sample, sequenced in a study of shared clonotypes between healthy human individuals. Sequencing was performed with immunoSEQ multiplex PCR; in TCRdb, only in-frame clones are kept and a portion is missing. This table has roughly 450,000 clones, approximately 79% appearing once. Sequencing was carried out using PBMCs. The receptors derive from a middle-aged woman in good health. Some clones in this sample may be carry-over from other donors' samples. The CDR3 runs from the conserved cysteine through the conserved F or W. D genes are given only for firm matches. Clone size is given for some rows only: seen once, a few or many times, or a class if the clone is expanded.

V gene	D gene	clone size	J gene	CDR3 DNA	CDR3 protein
TRBV18	NA	NA	TRBJ2-1	TGTGCCAGCTCACTAGGACTTCTCAATGAGCAGTTCTTC	CASSLGLLNEQFF
TRBV30	NA	NA	TRBJ2-3	TGTGCCTGGAACAGGGCAGATACGCAGTATTTT	CAWNRADTQYF
TRBV5-1	NA	NA	TRBJ2-1	TGCGCCAGCAGCTTGGCGAGCAGGAGGGGTGAGCAGTTCTTC	CASSLASRRGEQFF
TRBV5-6	TRBD1	NA	TRBJ2-3	TGTGCCAGCAGCCTCGACAGGGCAGATACGCAGTATTTT	CASSLDRADTQYF
TRBV18	TRBD2	NA	TRBJ2-3	TGTGCCAGCTCAACTACTAGCGCATACACAGATACGCAGTATTTT	CASSTTSAYTDTQYF
TRBV5-1	NA	NA	TRBJ2-5	TGCGCCAGCAGCTTGGTGTCCAGTCAAGAGACCCAGTACTTC	CASSLVSSQETQYF
TRBV4-3	NA	NA	TRBJ2-1	TGCGCCAGCAGCCAAGCAAGTCTTCTAGCACGTGAGCAGTTCTTC	CASSQASLLAREQFF
TRBV5-1	NA	NA	TRBJ2-2	TGCGCCAGCAGCTTGGTCCCAACTAGGCCGAACACCGGGGAGCTGTTTTTT	CASSLVPTRPNTGELFF
TRBV19	TRBD1	NA	TRBJ1-6	TGTGCCAGTATGGGGACAGTAAATTCACCCCTCCACTTT	CASMGTVNSPLHF
TRBV18	NA	NA	TRBJ1-3	TGTGCCAGCTCACCGCCCGGGGGCGTAAGAGACACCATATATTTT	CASSPPGGVRDTIYF
TRBV27	NA	NA	TRBJ2-1	TGTGCCGTTAACGGGCGGCACAATGAGCAGTTCTTC	CAVNGRHNEQFF
TRBV4-2	NA	few	TRBJ2-7	TGTGCCAGCAGCCTAGGGACCTCCTACGAGCAGTACTTC	CASSLGTSYEQYF
TRBV2	TRBD2	NA	TRBJ2-3	TGTGCCAGCAGTGGCCGGTGGAGCGGGAGGTCCACAGATACGCAGTATTTT	CASSGRWSGRSTDTQYF
TRBV29-1	TRBD1	NA	TRBJ1-1	TGCAGCGTAAACCTCGGACAGGGGTTGGGTGAAGCCTTCTTT	CSVNLGQGLGEAFF
TRBV7-2	TRBD2	once	TRBJ2-7	TGTGCCAGCAGCTTAGGGGGGGGGACGGCCTACGAGCAGTACTTC	CASSLGGGTAYEQYF
TRBV29-1	TRBD1	NA	TRBJ2-1	TGCAGCGTGACCCCCGGGACAGGGGATCGCAATGAGCAGTTCTTC	CSVTPGTGDRNEQFF
TRBV28	NA	NA	TRBJ1-5	TGTGCCAGCAGCGATAGGGGCAATCAGCCCCAGCATTTT	CASSDRGNQPQHF